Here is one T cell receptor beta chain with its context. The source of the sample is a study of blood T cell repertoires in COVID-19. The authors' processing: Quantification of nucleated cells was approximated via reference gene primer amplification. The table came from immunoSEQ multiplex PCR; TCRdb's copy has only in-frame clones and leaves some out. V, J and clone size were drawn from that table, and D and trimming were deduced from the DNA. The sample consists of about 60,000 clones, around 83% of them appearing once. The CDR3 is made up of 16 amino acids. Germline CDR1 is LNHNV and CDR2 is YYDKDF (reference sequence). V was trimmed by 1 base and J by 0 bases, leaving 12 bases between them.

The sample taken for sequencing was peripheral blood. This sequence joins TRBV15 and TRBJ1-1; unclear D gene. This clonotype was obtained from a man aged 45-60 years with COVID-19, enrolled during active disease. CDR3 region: CATSRVRALLNTEAFF. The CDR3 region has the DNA TGTGCCACCAGCAGAGTGCGGGCGCTCTTGAACACTGAAGCTTTCTTT. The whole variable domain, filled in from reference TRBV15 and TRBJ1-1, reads DAMVIQNPRYQVTQFGKPVTLSCSQTLNHNVMYWYQQKSSQAPKLLFHYYDKDFNNEADTPDNFQSRRPNTSFCFLDIRSPGLGDTAMYLCATSRVRALLNTEAFFGQGTRLTVV.